Below, 31 T cell receptor beta chains from the same sample are listed, as sequenced in a study of T cell repertoires in cytomegalovirus infection (dated by TCRdb to the late 2010s). This specimen's treatment or condition label, per the study, means: in vitro stimulation with specific CMV peptide epitopes to enrich CMV-specific T cells. Their cognate antigens are unknown. The instrument given in TCRdb is Illumina HiSeq 1500. TCRdb cleaned the public reads at Q25 with fastp, built clones with MiXCR and kept in-frame beta chains. Every distinct CDR3 protein forms one entry, paired with its most common genes and DNA. The sample yields 600,000 to 700,000 distinct CDR3 sequences; roughly 33% were counted once. The ten largest clones represent 15% to 20% of the sample. This specimen consisted of cultured PBMCs, obtained from culture after CMV antigen stimulation. These receptors originate from a human donor in good health (CMV status not recorded). Some clones in this sample may be carry-over from other donors' samples.

This clonotype was observed many times. The rearrangement joins TRBV7-9 to TRBJ2-7, with TRBD2 matching over 9 bases. V dropped 5 bases and J dropped 5; count of bases not matched to a gene: 1. Per the germline V gene, CDR1 is SEHNR and CDR2 is FQNEAQ (reference sequence). The CDR3 contains 12 residues. CDR3 bases: TGTGCCAGCAGCAGGACTAGCGACGAGCAGTACTTC. It encodes CASSRTSDEQYF.

At least ten counts were recorded for this clonotype. The rearrangement links TRBV7-8 to TRBJ1-3; D unclear. The V gene lost 6 bases and the J gene lost 4 bases, with 16 bases spanning the gap. CDR3 size: 15 residues. Germline CDR1 reads SGHVS; CDR2 reads FQNEAQ. CDR3 sequence: CASRPTGSSGNTIYF. In DNA form, the CDR3 reads TGTGCCAGCAGGCCAACGGGGAGTTCAGGAAACACCATATATTTT.

The chain combines TRBV5-1 with TRBJ1-1, with D tentatively TRBD1 (6 bases). Germline CDR1 and CDR2: SGHRS and YFSETQ. The CDR3 is 14 amino acids. With 7 bases removed from V and 4 bases from J, the gap between germline ends came to 17 bases. The CDR3 DNA reads TGCGCCAGCCGATCTGAGGGGGGAGGCACTGAAGCTTTCTTT. Its translation is CASRSEGGGTEAFF.

The chain joins TRBV19 to TRBJ1-4; the D gene is possibly TRBD1 (5 bases). Looked up from germline, CDR1 is LNHDA and CDR2 is SQIVND (reference sequence). This CDR3 is built from 14 residues. V gave up 6 bases and J gave up 7 bases, with 15 bases separating them. DNA for the CDR3: TGTGCCAGTAGCAACGGGCAGGGAAGTGAAAAACTGTTTTTT. This codes for CASSNGQGSEKLFF.

The V and J genes are TRBV6-8 and TRBJ2-1; D is unclear. This CDR3 has 13 residues. V shed 6 bases and J shed 8 bases, with 14 bases lying between them. Germline V gene sequence: CDR1 MNHGY, CDR2 SAAAGT. The CDR3 bases are TGTGCCAGCAGGACACATGGGCTCGATGAGCAGTTCTTC. This codes for CASRTHGLDEQFF.

As regards this clonotype: A much larger clone sits a single nucleotide away, making a read error possible. The CDR3 carries no conserved terminal phenylalanine or tryptophan, so it likely arises from a read error. This rearrangement joins TRBV7-2 to TRBJ1-6; weak D call: TRBD1 (6 bases). The CDR3 sequence is 13 residues long. The germline CDR1 and CDR2 sequences are SGHTA and FQGNSA. V was shortened by 9 bases and J by 2 bases, with 8 bases between the two germline ends. The CDR3 nucleotides read TGTGCCAGTAGGACAGCCTATAATTCACCCCTCCACTTA. Residues: CASRTAYNSPLHL.

The chain couples TRBV2 to TRBJ1-5, with a tentative D call TRBD1 (6 bases). Trimming shortened V by 6 bases and J by 0 bases, and 9 bases separated the two germline ends. Germline V gives CDR1 SNHLY, CDR2 FYNNEI. CDR3 length equals 14 residues. CDR3 sequence reads: CASRRDTSNQPQHF. DNA of the CDR3: TGTGCCAGCAGACGGGACACTAGCAATCAGCCCCAGCATTTT. Full variable domain (missing parts from reference TRBV2 and TRBJ1-5): EPEVTQTPSHQVTQMGQEVILRCVPISNHLYFYWYRQILGQKVEFLVSFYNNEISEKSEIFDDQFSVERPDGSNFTLKIRSTKLEDSAMYFCASRRDTSNQPQHFGDGTRLSIL.

This CDR3 is CSARPIGGQGTWNTEAFF. In DNA form, the CDR3 reads TGCAGTGCTAGACCTATTGGGGGACAGGGGACTTGGAACACTGAAGCTTTCTTT. This sequence joins TRBV20-1 and TRBJ1-1, with 10 bases matching TRBD1. The CDR3 loop spans 18 amino acids. Per germline, CDR1 DFQATT and CDR2 SNEGSKA (reference sequence). The ends lost 2 bases at V and 1 base at J; junction bases unmatched: 13.

As for this clonotype: This CDR3 is missing its conserved last phenylalanine or tryptophan, likely due to a read error. The limits of the CDR3 on the DNA are not certain, so only TCRdb's listed CDR3 is given. The chain links TRBV5-6 to TRBJ1-2. Germline CDR1 is SGHDT and CDR2 is YYEEEE. The CDR3 sequence runs 11 residues, both termini included. The CDR3 loop reads CASSKGRRTAM.

This clonotype has a handful of counts. The chain carries TRBV7-6 and TRBJ2-3; D is tentatively TRBD1 or TRBD2 (5 bases each). V lost 0 bases to trimming and J lost 4 bases, with 8 bases between them. The CDR3 loop spans 14 amino acids. CDR1 is SGHVS and CDR2 is FNYEAQ in the germline V gene. The CDR3 here is CASSLAEGPDTQYF. The CDR3 DNA is TGTGCCAGCAGCTTAGCAGAGGGGCCAGATACGCAGTATTTT.

This clonotype was observed many times. The rearrangement uses TRBV7-2 and TRBJ2-3; D uncertain. The length of the CDR3 is 14 residues. Per germline, CDR1 SGHTA and CDR2 FQGNSA. The germline V and J ends were trimmed by 2 bases and 1 base, with 7 bases remaining between them. CDR3 DNA sequence: TGTGCCAGCAGCTTACATCGCGGCACAGATACGCAGTATTTT. It is translated as CASSLHRGTDTQYF.

At least ten counts were recorded for this clonotype. V and J are TRBV7-6 and TRBJ1-3, with D possibly matching TRBD1 (6 bases). This CDR3 region has 18 residues. Per germline, CDR1 SGHVS and CDR2 FNYEAQ. With 2 bases removed from V and 0 bases from J, the gap between germline ends came to 17 bases. In nucleotides, the CDR3 is TGTGCCAGCAGCTTATTAGCTACCACAGGGCCCTCTGGAAACACCATATATTTT. As protein: CASSLLATTGPSGNTIYF.

This chain links TRBV6-2 or TRBV6-3 with TRBJ2-3; TRBD1 is a possible D gene (5 bases). CDR3 size: 15 residues. Germline V lookup: CDR1 MNHEY, CDR2 SVGEGT. V was shortened by 6 bases and J by 0 bases, with 13 bases between the two germline ends. This chain's CDR3 is CASSYRSDSTDTQYF. In DNA form, the CDR3 reads TGTGCCAGCAGCTACAGGTCGGATAGCACAGATACGCAGTATTTT.

In this sample, this clonotype turned up many times. This chain connects TRBV10-3 to TRBJ2-7, with 13 bases identical to TRBD2. Losses at the gene ends were 6 bases for V and 3 bases for J; bases not matched to a gene: 5. The germline V gene encodes CDR1 ENHRY and CDR2 SYGVKD. The CDR3 sequence is 15 residues long. CDR3 protein: CAISIGTSGDYEQYF. CDR3 in DNA: TGTGCCATCAGCATAGGGACTAGCGGGGACTACGAGCAGTACTTC.

The chain carries TRBV20-1 and TRBJ2-5; D is unclear. Germline V gene sequence: CDR1 DFQATT, CDR2 SNEGSKA (reference sequence). Trimming took off 3 bases at V and 0 bases at J, with 5 bases between the two ends. The CDR3 spans 12 residues. CDR3 protein: CSASYYQETQYF. The DNA of the CDR3 is TGCAGTGCTAGTTATTACCAAGAGACCCAGTACTTC.

This clonotype has a single count. The rearrangement joins TRBV6-2 or TRBV6-3 to TRBJ2-5, with TRBD1 matching over 7 bases. J lost 5 bases, V lost 11 bases, and 17 bases had no gene match. This CDR3 is built from 15 residues. The germline gives CDR1 MNHEY, CDR2 SVGEGT. In nucleotides, the CDR3 is TGTGCCGCAACCCCCCACAGGGGTCGTGGGGAGACCCAGTACTTC. Amino acid sequence: CAATPHRGRGETQYF.

The chain has TRBV19 and TRBJ2-1, with TRBD2 as a possible D gene (6 bases). This CDR3 comprises 17 residues. The germline gives CDR1 LNHDA, CDR2 SQIVND (reference sequence). V was clipped by 5 bases and J by 2 bases, with 19 bases between them. DNA for the CDR3: TGTGCCAGTAGTTATGGAGGGGCTAGAAAGCCCTACAATGAGCAGTTCTTC. It specifies CASSYGGARKPYNEQFF.

This clonotype appeared a few times. The V call is TRBV20-1, the J call TRBJ2-1; D gene unclear. The CDR3 length is 11 residues. CDR1 is DFQATT and CDR2 is SNEGSKA in the germline V gene (reference sequence). V shed 3 bases and J shed 8 bases, with 8 bases lying between them. CDR3 DNA: TGCAGTGCTAGGGCTGTGGATGAGCAGTTCTTC. Its protein is CSARAVDEQFF.

This clonotype has a single count. The rearrangement joins TRBV7-6 to TRBJ1-3, with D unclear. Trimming removed 5 bases from V and 5 bases from J, with 10 bases in between. The CDR3 has 13 amino acids. Germline V gene sequence: CDR1 SGHVS, CDR2 FNYEAQ. The CDR3 here is CASSTRARNTIYF. The CDR3, as DNA: TGTGCCAGCAGCACTCGGGCCAGAAACACCATATATTTT.

This clonotype was observed a few times. The chain has TRBV6-1 and TRBJ1-1, with no clear D. The germline V gene has CDR1 MNHNS and CDR2 SASEGT. The V gene lost 6 bases and the J gene lost 4 bases, with 9 bases spanning the gap. The CDR3 contains 12 residues. DNA of the CDR3: TGTGCCAGCAGCCCCCGGTTCACTGAAGCTTTCTTT. This translates into CASSPRFTEAFF.

This clonotype was seen a handful of times. The rearrangement links TRBV7-2 to TRBJ2-1, with D possibly matching TRBD2 (6 bases). Trimming left V 4 bases short and J 4 bases short, with 11 bases between. Germline CDR1 reads SGHTA; CDR2 reads FQGNSA. This CDR3 is 14 amino acids long. Here the CDR3 reads CASSSDGSYNEQFF. CDR3 bases: TGTGCCAGCAGCTCGGACGGGAGTTACAATGAGCAGTTCTTC.

The sample holds a few counts of this clonotype. This rearrangement joins TRBV7-9 to TRBJ1-6, with D unresolved. Between the trimmed V and J ends, which lost 7 bases and 10 bases, there was a span of 17 bases. The CDR3 consists of 14 residues. In germline, CDR1 is SEHNR, CDR2 FQNEAQ (reference sequence). The CDR3 region is CASTQSTWTSPLHF. CDR3 coding DNA: TGTGCCAGCACCCAGTCTACATGGACGTCACCCCTCCACTTT.

This chain uses TRBV12-3 or TRBV12-4 with TRBJ2-7; D unclear. The CDR3 is made up of 13 amino acids. With 6 bases removed from V and 5 bases from J, the gap between germline ends came to 14 bases. CDR3 in DNA: TGTGCCAGCAGACCTACTGGGTCCCACGAGCAGTACTTC. Amino acids: CASRPTGSHEQYF.

This clonotype was found a few times. The rearrangement links TRBV7-8 to TRBJ1-5; 7 positions match TRBD1. CDR1 and CDR2 (germline): SGHVS, FQNEAQ. V dropped 5 bases and J dropped 3; count of bases not matched to a gene: 4. This CDR3 is 14 amino acids long. CDR3 residues: CASSADRVNQPQHF. CDR3 nucleotide sequence: TGTGCCAGCAGCGCCGACAGGGTCAATCAGCCCCAGCATTTT.

The CDR3: CATSDSTGYQETQYF. CDR3 nucleotide sequence: TGTGCCACCAGTGATTCAACAGGGTACCAAGAGACCCAGTACTTC. The chain is built from TRBV24-1 and TRBJ2-5; maybe TRBD1 (6 bases). The V gene's germline CDR1 is KGHDR and CDR2 SFDVKD. Between the trimmed V and J ends, which lost 2 bases and 0 bases, there was a span of 9 bases. The CDR3 extends over 15 amino acids.

This chain uses TRBV20-1 with TRBJ1-2; no definite D call. There are 13 residues in the CDR3. Germline CDR1 DFQATT, CDR2 SNEGSKA (reference sequence). The V end lost 0 bases, the J end lost 3 bases, and 8 bases lay between the germline ends. CDR3 coding DNA: TGCAGTGCTAGAGATGGGGATTACTATGGCTACACCTTC. It encodes CSARDGDYYGYTF.

This clonotype appeared many times. The chain carries TRBV7-2 and TRBJ2-6; 7 bases are a match to TRBD1. The trim removed 2 bases at V and 4 bases at J, leaving 11 bases unmatched. CDR3 size: 18 residues. Germline CDR1 reads SGHTA; CDR2 reads FQGNSA. The CDR3 spells CASSLRQGVLGGANVLTF. CDR3 in DNA: TGTGCCAGCAGCTTACGACAGGGTGTTCTCGGGGGGGCCAACGTCCTGACTTTC.

The chain links TRBV19 to TRBJ1-1; the match to TRBD1 covers 7 bases. Trimming removed 7 bases from V and 3 bases from J; junction bases left unmatched: 5. The CDR3 loop spans 13 amino acids. CDR1 and CDR2 from the germline V gene are LNHDA and SQIVND (reference sequence). The CDR3 here is CASNPTGHTEAFF. The CDR3 coding sequence is TGTGCCAGTAATCCGACAGGGCACACTGAAGCTTTCTTT.

This clonotype has just a few counts. The chain uses TRBV6-2 or TRBV6-3 and TRBJ2-2; 10 nucleotides agree with TRBD2. Losses at the gene ends were 0 bases for V and 6 bases for J; bases not matched to a gene: 10. CDR3 length: 18 residues. Germline V gene data show CDR1 as MNHEY and CDR2 as SVGEGT. The CDR3 nucleotides read TGTGCCAGCAGTTACTCGATTATCCTAGCGGGAGAATCCGGGGAGCTGTTTTTT. Its protein product is CASSYSIILAGESGELFF.

This rearrangement joins TRBV4-3 to TRBJ2-5, with 12 bases identical to TRBD2. The germline gives CDR1 LGHNA, CDR2 YSLEER. V dropped 4 bases and J dropped 5; count of bases not matched to a gene: 5. This CDR3 comprises 15 residues. The CDR3 DNA reads TGCGCCAGCAGCCGACTAGCGGGAGCTGGGGAGACCCAGTACTTC. Translation: CASSRLAGAGETQYF.

The V gene is TRBV6-1, the J gene TRBJ1-5; D is unclear. Germline V gene data show CDR1 as MNHNS and CDR2 as SASEGT. There are 14 residues in the CDR3. V was trimmed by 5 bases and J by 11 bases, leaving 19 bases between them. The CDR3 DNA is TGTGCCAGCAGTTATCCCGACGACCCCTCGGCCCAGCATTTT. Protein: CASSYPDDPSAQHF.